This TCR beta chain was sequenced during a study of cytomegalovirus exposure and HLA in healthy donors (TCRdb year 2017). At the level of the whole study: According to an earlier analysis of 550 to 700 of the donors, roughly 180 million T cells yielded 90 million to 140 million unique TCR beta sequences and around 280 Gb of sequence data. The number of typed donors differed by locus: 629-630 for A, B, C, DRB1 and DQB1; approximately 520 for DQA1; some 590 for DPA1; and roughly 450 for DPB1. Genome-wide SNP genotypes for about 60% of the roughly 670 donors were used in a later genetic analysis, which treated that subset as a discovery cohort. Of the roughly 400 genotyped donors, roughly 76% were placed in the genetic ancestry cluster associated with self-reported Caucasian donors. In addition to the first cohort of around 670 subjects, a separate validation cohort of 120 different subjects was used. The study combined high-throughput TCR immunosequencing, statistical association of individual TCRs with disease status, and machine learning to predict cytomegalovirus infection status. A later analysis re-examined previously published TCR beta repertoires from hundreds of donors and added high-resolution HLA genotyping to investigate patterns of TCR occurrence. Roughly 310 gigabases of sequencing data and approximately 85 million unique TCR sequences were included in an early release covering roughly 600 HLA-typed donors. The study aimed to test whether signatures of past pathogen exposure could be identified by cataloging public T cell receptors. All discovery cohort repertoires had been generated on a single sequencing platform. Because of strong linkage in the cohort, a handful of DR-DQ haplotypes were treated as single units for association and clustering. The later analysis used no new phenotypic data to find candidate immune exposures, relying instead on TCR beta sequences and their occurrence across donors. Donor age, sex, ethnicity and CMV serostatus were compiled alongside the repertoire data. Among about 370 genotyped donors of the cohort, an average of around 240,000 unique TCR beta nucleotide sequences was sequenced per donor, of which about 19% were non-productive. Both class I and class II loci were covered by HLA typing, at four-digit resolution. The T cell repertoires of 666 subjects were profiled by immunosequencing and related to cytomegalovirus serostatus. In an earlier analysis of roughly 540 of the donors, high-throughput TCR beta sequencing was used to judge whether each TCR beta V gene segment behaved as functional or pseudogenic.

Of note for this clone: Its antigen is unknown. Per-base qualities were not stored, and no clone one base away is much larger.

What the study reported, not specific to this receptor: A further reported finding was that TCR beta sequences accurately predicted the HLA-A and HLA-B alleles for most subjects in the first cohort. According to a later genetic analysis, donors in an Asian-associated ancestry cluster had fewer N-insertions in productive TCRs than the approximately 650-donor mean. HLA typing was unavailable for some donors at each locus, so association tests used only the typed subset. The authors suggested that the approach could potentially be extended to other disease states and immunological phenotypes. The study listed 164 TCR beta chains as associated with cytomegalovirus. Cytomegalovirus status was reported to be diagnosed by the classifier with high specificity and sensitivity in both the original and validation cohorts. In a later analysis, HLA-associated TCR beta chains were found to be more clonally expanded and to have lower generation probabilities than equally common non-associated chains. A later analysis associated about 17,000 TCR beta sequences with specific HLA alleles at a false discovery rate of 0.05. Because counts were too low, roughly 17 rarely observed V segments, including chromosome 9 orphons, were left out of the earlier analysis of 500 to 750 of the donors. An association between a missense DCLRE1C variant and V-gene and J-gene trimming of TCR beta chains was found in a later genetic analysis and replicated in an independent cohort. While some public TCRs were present in many individuals, most TCR sequences turned up only very rarely across donors. Strong co-occurrence of HLA alleles, especially DR and DQ, made assigning TCR associations to individual alleles difficult. A later analysis found that most CMV-associated TCR beta chains appeared HLA-restricted, with HLA associations seemingly driven largely by CMV exposure. Roughly uniform sequencing depth across donors was assumed in presence/absence analyses, although this assumption may not hold. In this cohort, only TCR beta chains were sequenced, and detectable features were limited by the absence of alpha or paired-chain data. In vitro tests confirmed that three of the cytomegalovirus-associated TCR beta chains recognize cytomegalovirus antigens. Several of the top co-occurrence clusters appeared to be linked to parvovirus B19, influenza, CMV and Epstein-Barr virus, according to a later analysis. Correlated functional status among segregating V segments might reflect linkage disequilibrium, but an unknown experimental factor could not be ruled out. In an earlier analysis of about 540 of the donors, most TCR beta V segments were observed in productive rearrangements about 87% or about 30% of the time, broadly matching IMGT annotations. According to a later analysis, TCR association rates differed among HLA loci, with DRB1 alleles showing the most associated TCRs and HLA-C alleles showing the fewest. For the cohort, immune exposure information was limited to CMV serostatus. The sequencing pipeline was judged likely to have produced a cluster of highly shared sequence variants as a technical artifact. Some IMGT-functional V segments, including TRBV6-2 and TRBV6-3, could not be distinguished by the 87-base-pair reads and were therefore excluded.

The cohort comprised around 700 healthy bone marrow donors. At the time of sampling, every cohort member was nominally healthy, though immune exposures that went unrecorded were likely present. The donor was CMV seropositive and belonged to the group of more than 250 seropositive cohort members. Each donor provided a peripheral blood sample, and peripheral blood mononuclear cells were used for TCR beta sequencing. Genomic DNA extraction from the blood cell samples was performed with the Qiagen DNeasy Blood Extraction Kit. The CDR3 runs 16 residues from the cysteine to the phenylalanine. This entry keeps only the CDR3 DNA: 48 bases, framed from base 1. The germline V gene (reference sequence) yields GTSNPN for CDR1 and SVGIG for CDR2. V ends up 0 bases short and J 2 bases short, with an unmatched junction base count of 7. The library relied on the immunoSEQ multiplex PCR assay. A mixture of 60 forward primers for TCR Vbeta segments and 13 reverse primers for TCR Jbeta segments was used in the multiplex PCR. The CDR3 region of rearranged TCR beta genes was amplified from genomic DNA with a multiplex PCR assay. The amplified TCR beta libraries were sequenced on the Illumina HiSeq System as 87-base-pair reads. In the paper's pipeline: A later analysis counted some 80 million unique TCR beta chains across the approximately 700 repertoires, and around 9.9 million of these chains were shared by at least two donors. Raw reads were error-corrected and collapsed into unique sequences by a nearest-neighbor algorithm in which closely related sequences were merged to remove PCR and sequencing errors. V, D and J gene segments were assigned by aligning CDR3 sequences to IMGT reference sequences. Each retained sequence needed at least a six-nucleotide match to both a V gene segment and a J gene segment. Rearrangements were called productive when the CDR3 lacked stop codons and stayed in frame with V and J; all others were non-productive. Following IMGT convention, CDR3 was defined as the stretch from the second conserved V-encoded cysteine to the conserved J-encoded phenylalanine. The earlier analysis of a few hundred of the donors excluded sequences that lacked an unambiguous match to a single V gene segment. In an earlier analysis of roughly 500 of the donors, V segments were called functional above 56.7% productive rearrangements and were called segregating when the between-donor standard deviation exceeded 5%. A statistical classification framework was developed to diagnose cytomegalovirus status using the catalog of TCR beta chain sequences. In a later analysis, TCR nucleotide sequences were compared against IMGT/GENE-DB human TR gene sequences so that V and J genes could be assigned. Using the TCRdist pipeline, a later analysis assigned CDR3 sequences along with most-parsimonious VDJ recombination scenarios. In a later analysis, each TCR beta chain was defined by its CDR3 amino acid sequence together with its V-gene family, and reads lacking a unique V-gene family were excluded. As a way to deal with suspected cross-contamination and a sequencing artifact, a later analysis dropped over 550 nucleotide sequences that were highly shared and had low generation probability. For each public chain, a later analysis derived a clonal expansion index from normalized ranks of inferred template counts within each repertoire. Generation probabilities in a later analysis came from a VDJ recombination model fitted to out-of-frame rearrangements, and those results were checked against IGoR. A later analysis scored TCR-TCR, TCR-HLA and TCR-CMV co-occurrence with hypergeometric tests, applying a repertoire-size bias correction to TCR pairs. False discovery rates were estimated in a later analysis by permuting HLA or CMV assignments 20 times. In a later analysis, co-occurring TCRs were grouped using DBSCAN, with TCRdist sequence similarity added in when clustering inside HLA-allele-positive subsets. Co-occurrence clustering excluded repertoires with fewer than 30,000 or more than 120,000 public chains, plus five with anomalous nucleotide sharing. What TCRdb holds here is the immuneACCESS table cut down to in-frame rearrangements. Part of the clones is not present; checked against another copy, under half of the missing clones reflect an unresolved V gene, and the others are unexplained. V, J and clone size were drawn from that table, and D and trimming were deduced from the DNA. The sample data list 200,000 or so clones, and approximately 78% of these were observed just once. Around 6% of the sample is held by the ten biggest clonotypes.

Sequencing was performed on PBMCs. This clonotype originated in a woman between 45 and 60 years old in good health and CMV-seropositive. The chain uses TRBV30 and TRBJ2-3; 8 bases in between match TRBD2. The CDR3 has the sequence CAWSVNGGGFTDTQYF. The sequenced DNA is TGTGCCTGGAGTGTAAACGGGGGGGGATTCACAGATACGCAGTATTTT.